Listed here are 29 T cell receptor beta chains from one sample, sequenced in a study of PD-L1 blockade in urothelial cancer. Some clones are missing from TCRdb's copy, which holds only in-frame ones; the method was immunoSEQ multiplex PCR. The sample has 35,000 to 45,000 clones; more than 75% are singletons. Time point given: peripheral blood 6 weeks after treatment start. Specimen: PBMCs, collected around atezolizumab (anti-PD-L1) treatment. All receptors come from a man between 40 and 49 years old with urothelial cancer.

This clone was seen once. The chain carries TRBV28 and TRBJ2-3, with TRBD1 matching over 12 bases. With 4 bases clipped from V and 2 bases from J, the junction kept 13 bases outside the gene matches. There are 19 residues in the CDR3. Germline V gives CDR1 MDHEN, CDR2 SYDVKM. CDR3 DNA sequence: TGTGCCAGCAGTTGGAGGGGACAGGGGGCGCGGACCCTCACAGATACGCAGTATTTT. Its translation is CASSWRGQGARTLTDTQYF. Full variable domain (remainder filled in from reference TRBV28 and TRBJ2-3): DVKVTQSSRYLVKRTGEKVFLECVQDMDHENMFWYRQDPGLGLRLIYFSYDVKMKEKGDIPEGYSVSREKKERFSLILESASTNQTSMYLCASSWRGQGARTLTDTQYFGPGTRLTVL.

The CDR3 region is CASTVQGAGEQYF. CDR3 nucleotide sequence: TGTGCCAGCACCGTACAGGGGGCAGGGGAGCAGTACTTC. The chain links TRBV6-5 to TRBJ2-7; 9 positions match TRBD1. This CDR3 is 13 amino acids long. Trimming at V came to 7 bases and at J to 7 bases, leaving 8 bases not matched to a gene. Germline V gene data show CDR1 as MNHEY and CDR2 as SVGAGI.

The sample holds a few counts of this clone. V and J are TRBV19 and TRBJ2-2, with 8 bases aligning to TRBD2. CDR1 is LNHDA and CDR2 is SQIVND in the germline V gene (reference sequence). Trimming took 6 bases from V and 9 from J; bases not matched to a gene: 6. This CDR3 region has 13 residues. CDR3 coding DNA: TGTGCCAGTAGGGAAAGCGGGAGCAGGGAGCTGTTTTTT. This gives the protein CASRESGSRELFF.

This clone was seen more than once but under ten times. This chain links TRBV2 with TRBJ1-1, with 11 bases aligning to TRBD1. The ends lost 11 bases at V and 7 bases at J; junction bases unmatched: 3. Looked up from germline, CDR1 is SNHLY and CDR2 is FYNNEI. CDR3 length: 11 residues. CDR3 amino acids: CAGGTGGEAFF. In DNA form, the CDR3 reads TGTGCCGGGGGGACAGGGGGTGAAGCTTTCTTT.

This chain links TRBV10-3 with TRBJ2-5; 7 bases match TRBD1. CDR1 and CDR2 from the germline V gene are ENHRY and SYGVKD. The V gene end was trimmed by 3 bases and the J gene end by 5 bases; junction bases not matched to a gene: 9. The CDR3 contains 15 residues. CDR3 DNA: TGTGCCATCAGTGAAGCAGACAGGGACGGGGAGACCCAGTACTTC. Its translation: CAISEADRDGETQYF.

The chain couples TRBV27 to TRBJ1-1, with unresolved D. Trimming removed 7 bases at V and 3 bases at J, with 12 bases between. This CDR3 is 13 amino acids long. The germline V gene encodes CDR1 MNHEY and CDR2 SMNVEV (reference sequence). For the CDR3, the DNA is TGTGCCAGCATGAGAGGGCCGGACACTGAAGCTTTCTTT. Encoded protein: CASMRGPDTEAFF.

This chain connects TRBV30 to TRBJ1-5; no clear D. Trimming took 3 bases from V and 2 from J, leaving 11 bases between them. CDR1 GTSNPN and CDR2 SVGIG come from the germline V gene (reference sequence). This CDR3 is built from 14 residues. The CDR3 region is CAWSPFVGNQPQHF. The CDR3 coding sequence is TGTGCCTGGAGCCCCTTTGTAGGCAATCAGCCCCAGCATTTT.

The rearrangement uses TRBV9 and TRBJ1-1; possible D gene TRBD1, 5 bases. Germline V gives CDR1 SGDLS, CDR2 YYNGEE. V dropped 4 bases and J dropped 1 base, with 11 bases sitting between them. The CDR3 length is 14 residues. The CDR3 protein is CASSLTDANTEAFF. CDR3 bases: TGTGCCAGCAGCCTGACAGATGCGAACACTGAAGCTTTCTTT.

The rearrangement links TRBV5-4 to TRBJ2-5, with TRBD1 identical over 7 bases. The V segment lost 4 bases and the J segment 5 bases; nucleotides outside the gene matches: 8. Germline assignment: CDR1 SGHNT and CDR2 YYREEE (reference sequence). The CDR3 is made up of 14 amino acids. The CDR3 DNA reads TGTGCCAGCAGCCCCCCGGGACAGCGGGAGACCCAGTACTTC. It specifies CASSPPGQRETQYF.

The CDR3 nucleotides read TGTGCCATCAGTGTGGGACAGGGACAGTACTTC. This encodes CAISVGQGQYF. The chain is built from TRBV10-3 and TRBJ2-7, with 9 bases fitting TRBD1. Trimming cost V 4 bases and J 10 bases; bases outside gene matches: 2. The CDR3 extends over 11 amino acids. In germline, CDR1 is ENHRY, CDR2 SYGVKD.

The chain combines TRBV5-1 with TRBJ2-7; D not resolved. V was pared by 0 bases and J by 0 bases, with 16 bases between. This CDR3 spans 17 amino acids. From germline, CDR1 is SGHRS and CDR2 YFSETQ. CDR3 in amino acids: CASSLGDIRRYSYEQYF. The CDR3 DNA is TGCGCCAGCAGCTTGGGAGACATCCGTCGCTACTCCTACGAGCAGTACTTC.

This clone showed up just once. The V gene is TRBV9, the J gene TRBJ2-3, with TRBD2 matching 9 bases. The length of the CDR3 is 15 residues. Germline CDR1 and CDR2: SGDLS and YYNGEE. With 4 bases clipped from V and 4 bases from J, the junction kept 7 bases outside the gene matches. The CDR3 DNA reads as TGTGCCAGCAGCCTCGGAGCGGGAGGTCCAGATACGCAGTATTTT. Its translation: CASSLGAGGPDTQYF.

The chain joins TRBV6-6 to TRBJ2-7; a possible D gene is TRBD1 (6 bases). Per germline, CDR1 MNHNY and CDR2 SVGAGI (reference sequence). The CDR3 has 13 residues. The germline V and J ends were trimmed by 10 bases and 5 bases, with 18 bases remaining between them. The CDR3 region has the DNA TGTGCCACTACTTTGCAGGGGTCCCACGAGCAGTACTTC. As protein: CATTLQGSHEQYF.

This sequence joins TRBV7-6 and TRBJ1-3; 10 nucleotides line up with TRBD1. V was pared by 5 bases and J by 0 bases, with 7 bases of the junction left unmatched. In germline, CDR1 is SGHVS, CDR2 FNYEAQ. The CDR3 is 17 residues long. The CDR3 sequence: CASSQRQGAASGNTIYF. CDR3 nucleotides: TGTGCCAGCAGCCAAAGACAGGGGGCTGCCTCTGGAAACACCATATATTTT. The variable domain in full, completed from reference TRBV7-6 and TRBJ1-3, reads GAGVSQSPRYKVTKRGQDVALRCDPISGHVSLYWYRQALGQGPEFLTYFNYEAQQDKSGLPNDRFSAERPEGSISTLTIQRTEQRDSAMYRCASSQRQGAASGNTIYFGEGSWLTVV.

The CDR3 DNA is TGCGCCAGCAGCTCGGCCGGGACAGGGACCTACAATGAGCAGTTCTTC. Protein product: CASSSAGTGTYNEQFF. V and J are TRBV5-1 and TRBJ2-1, with 9 bases lining up with TRBD1. The ends lost 3 bases at V and 2 bases at J; junction bases unmatched: 6. Germline V gene data show CDR1 as SGHRS and CDR2 as YFSETQ. The CDR3 length is 16 residues.

This chain uses TRBV6-1 with TRBJ2-7; 8 positions agree with TRBD2. Per germline, CDR1 MNHNS and CDR2 SASEGT. Trimming took 6 bases from V and 0 from J; bases not matched to a gene: 1. This CDR3 spans 13 amino acids. Here the CDR3 DNA reads TGTGCCAGCAGAAGCGGGAGCTCCTACGAGCAGTACTTC. Amino acid sequence: CASRSGSSYEQYF.

The chain couples TRBV28 to TRBJ2-7; D perhaps matches TRBD2 (6 bases). This CDR3 spans 14 amino acids. V shed 4 bases and J shed 5 bases, with 15 bases lying between them. Germline CDR1 and CDR2: MDHEN and SYDVKM. The CDR3 protein is CASSSLTSSHEQYF. CDR3 in DNA: TGTGCCAGCAGTTCTTTGACTAGTTCCCACGAGCAGTACTTC.

The J gene is TRBJ1-2, the V gene TRBV2; D gene uncertain. V lost 4 bases to trimming and J lost 4 bases, with 13 bases between them. The CDR3 totals 14 residues. Germline lookup yields CDR1 SNHLY and CDR2 FYNNEI. CDR3 region: CASSAEGMGYGYTF. The CDR3 nucleotides read TGTGCCAGCAGTGCGGAGGGAATGGGCTATGGCTACACCTTC.

The CDR3, as DNA: TGTGCCAGCAGCTTACGGGGGAGTCTGATAGATACGCAGTATTTT. This encodes CASSLRGSLIDTQYF. The rearrangement joins TRBV7-3 to TRBJ2-3; maybe TRBD2 (6 bases). This CDR3 has 15 residues. The germline V and J ends were trimmed by 2 bases and 5 bases, with 14 bases remaining between them. The V gene's germline CDR1 is SGHTA and CDR2 FQGTGA. Full variable domain (missing parts from reference TRBV7-3 and TRBJ2-3): GAGVSQTPSNKVTEKGKYVELRCDPISGHTALYWYRQSLGQGPEFLIYFQGTGAADDSGLPNDRFFAVRPEGSVSTLKIQRTERGDSAVYLCASSLRGSLIDTQYFGPGTRLTVL.

This chain uses TRBV28 with TRBJ1-2; 7 positions agree with TRBD1. Germline lookup yields CDR1 MDHEN and CDR2 SYDVKM. With V trimmed by 8 bases and J by 8 bases, 8 bases remained unmatched. This CDR3 spans 12 amino acids. CDR3 protein: CASQGGAGGYTF. CDR3 DNA: TGTGCCAGCCAGGGGGGCGCAGGGGGCTACACCTTC.

The chain recombines TRBV29-1 with TRBJ2-7; the D gene is possibly TRBD1 (6 bases). The V end was cut by 7 bases, the J end by 3 bases, with 13 bases between. Germline-derived CDR1 and CDR2 are SQVTM and ANQGSEA. The CDR3 consists of 12 residues. In DNA, the CDR3 is TGCAGCGCCTACCGGGACAACTACGAGCAGTACTTC. Its protein product is CSAYRDNYEQYF.

The genes are TRBV18 and TRBJ2-7, with 11 bases fitting TRBD1. Germline V gene data show CDR1 as KGHSH and CDR2 as LQKENI. The CDR3 has 14 residues. The V and J ends lost 3 bases and 4 bases, in that order; junction bases with no gene match: 2. The CDR3 DNA sequence: TGTGCCAGCTCACCGGGGACAGGGGGATACGAGCAGTACTTC. It yields the protein CASSPGTGGYEQYF.

The chain employs TRBV20-1 and TRBJ1-1; the D is unclear. The germline CDR1 and CDR2 sequences are DFQATT and SNEGSKA (reference sequence). The CDR3 extends over 11 amino acids. V lost 5 bases and J 2 bases, leaving 6 bases between the germline ends. CDR3 in DNA: TGCAGTGCTGCGGGAAACACTGAAGCTTTCTTT. It codes for CSAAGNTEAFF.

The V gene is TRBV21-1, the J gene TRBJ1-4; the table's D call, TRBD1, has no DNA check behind it. TRBV21-1 is termed a pseudogene. This CDR3 has 15 residues. The CDR3 DNA reads TGTGCCAGCAGCAAACACCAGACAGGTTATGTGGGACTGTTTTTT. Translation: CASSKHQTGYVGLFF.

The chain uses TRBV18 and TRBJ1-4, with D unresolved. Germline V gene sequence: CDR1 KGHSH, CDR2 LQKENI. CDR3 length equals 16 residues. V dropped 6 bases and J dropped 0 bases, with 14 bases sitting between them. The CDR3 reads CASSQKAPPTNEKLFF. In nucleotides, the CDR3 is TGTGCCAGCTCCCAAAAAGCCCCACCAACTAATGAAAAACTGTTTTTT.

This clone was detected only a few times. The CDR3 DNA sequence: TGTGCCAGCAGCCCCAGGGGTCAATCCTACAATGAGCAGTTCTTC. Protein sequence: CASSPRGQSYNEQFF. The chain carries TRBV7-3 and TRBJ2-1, with a weak D call TRBD1 (6 bases). V was shortened by 5 bases and J by 1 base, with 12 bases between the two germline ends. This CDR3 contains 15 residues. The germline gives CDR1 SGHTA, CDR2 FQGTGA. Together with reference TRBV7-3 and TRBJ2-1, the CDR3 gives the full variable domain: GAGVSQTPSNKVTEKGKYVELRCDPISGHTALYWYRQSLGQGPEFLIYFQGTGAADDSGLPNDRFFAVRPEGSVSTLKIQRTERGDSAVYLCASSPRGQSYNEQFFGPGTRLTVL.

This clone has just one count. The chain couples TRBV4-1 to TRBJ1-2; 9 bases match TRBD1. The CDR3 extends over 14 amino acids. Germline-derived CDR1 and CDR2 are MGHRA and YSYEKL. The J segment lost 3 bases and the V segment lost 3 bases, leaving 2 bases of the junction unmatched. The CDR3 coding sequence is TGCGCCAGCAGCCACTGGACAGGGGACTATGGCTACACCTTC. Translated, it gives CASSHWTGDYGYTF.

This clone was seen just once. The V call is TRBV25-1, the J call TRBJ2-5, with 7 bases aligning to TRBD1. Per the germline V gene, CDR1 is MGHDK and CDR2 is SYGVNS. The trim removed 5 bases at V and 6 bases at J, leaving 9 bases unmatched. CDR3 size: 14 residues. In DNA form, the CDR3 reads TGTGCCAGCAGTTACAGGGGCGGAGGAAAGACCCAGTACTTC. Its translation is CASSYRGGGKTQYF.

The rearrangement joins TRBV28 to TRBJ2-1, with 7 bases that match TRBD1. Germline V CDR1 and CDR2: MDHEN, SYDVKM. The CDR3 runs 17 residues. Unmatched junction bases numbered 11, after V lost 4 bases and J lost 2 bases. CDR3 DNA sequence: TGTGCCAGCAGTTCCCAACAGGGGTGGAGGACCTACAATGAGCAGTTCTTC. As protein: CASSSQQGWRTYNEQFF.